This TCR beta chain was sequenced in a study of blood T cell repertoires in COVID-19. As for the study in general: Sample material is recorded as cDNA or gDNA derived from T cells, B-cell-depleted T cells, or PBMCs.

In the authors' methods: Estimation of nucleated cell counts was performed using reference gene primer amplification. Assay: immunoSEQ multiplex PCR; the TCRdb copy retains only in-frame clones and omits some. That table supplies the V and J calls and clone size; D and trimming were determined from the DNA. Among roughly 180,000 clones, about 86% were seen once, and the ten largest hold roughly 0.95%. CDR1 and CDR2 from the germline V gene are SGHVS and FQNEAQ. This CDR3 is built from 15 residues. V was trimmed by 5 bases and J by 0 bases, leaving 11 bases between them. The V call is TRBV7-8, the J call TRBJ2-1, with D perhaps matching TRBD1 (5 bases). The material sequenced was peripheral blood. The sequence came from a man between 18 and 35 years old with acute or convalescent COVID-19. The CDR3 protein is CASSQDSVSYNEQFF. CDR3 nucleotide sequence: TGTGCCAGCAGCCAAGACAGTGTCTCCTACAATGAGCAGTTCTTC. The whole variable domain, remainder taken from reference TRBV7-8 and TRBJ2-1, is GAGVSQSPRYKVAKRGQDVALRCDPISGHVSLFWYQQALGQGPEFLTYFQNEAQLDKSGLPSDRFFAERPEGSVSTLKIQRTQQEDSAVYLCASSQDSVSYNEQFFGPGTRLTVL.